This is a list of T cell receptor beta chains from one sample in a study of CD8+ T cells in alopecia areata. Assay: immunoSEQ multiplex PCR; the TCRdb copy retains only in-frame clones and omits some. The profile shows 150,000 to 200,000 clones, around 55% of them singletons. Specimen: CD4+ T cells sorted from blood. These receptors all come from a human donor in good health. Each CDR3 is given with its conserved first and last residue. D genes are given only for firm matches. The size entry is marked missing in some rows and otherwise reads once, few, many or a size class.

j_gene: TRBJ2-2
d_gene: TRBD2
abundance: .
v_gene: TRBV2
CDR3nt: TGTGCCAGCAGTCCAAGGGGACTAGCGGGGAGCACCGGGGAGCTGTTTTTT
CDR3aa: CASSPRGLAGSTGELFF

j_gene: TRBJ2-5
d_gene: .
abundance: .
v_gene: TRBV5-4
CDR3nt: TGTGCCAGCAGCTTGGGGCGGCAAGAGACCCAGTACTTC
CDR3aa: CASSLGRQETQYF

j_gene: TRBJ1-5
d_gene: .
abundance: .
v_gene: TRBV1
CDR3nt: TGCACCAGCAGCCAAGGGATCCCGGGGCCTGTTTTGCAGCCCCAGCATTTT
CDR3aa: CTSSQGIPGPVLQPQHF

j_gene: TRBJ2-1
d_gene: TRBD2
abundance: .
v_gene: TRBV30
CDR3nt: TGTGGTACGGCTAGCGGGTATGAGCAGTTCTTC
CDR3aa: CGTASGYEQFF

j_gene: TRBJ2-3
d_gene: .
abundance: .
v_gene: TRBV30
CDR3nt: TGTGCCTGGAATCGGCCCCCGGGTGATACGCAGTATTTT
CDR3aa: CAWNRPPGDTQYF

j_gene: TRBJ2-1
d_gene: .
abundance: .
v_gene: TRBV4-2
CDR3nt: TGTGCCAGCAGCCAAGTTCTGGGAGCCTGGAATGAGCAGTTCTTC
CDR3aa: CASSQVLGAWNEQFF

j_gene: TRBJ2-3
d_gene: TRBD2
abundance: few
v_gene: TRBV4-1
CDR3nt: TGCGCCAGCAGCCGATTGGGGACTAGCGGCACAGATACGCAGTATTTT
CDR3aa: CASSRLGTSGTDTQYF

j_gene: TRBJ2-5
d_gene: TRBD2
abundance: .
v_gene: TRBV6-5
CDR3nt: TGTGCCAGCACCCGGAGTAGCGGGAGTGTAGAGACCCAGTACTTC
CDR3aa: CASTRSSGSVETQYF

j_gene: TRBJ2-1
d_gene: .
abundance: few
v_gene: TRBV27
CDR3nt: TGTGCCAGCAGTTTCGCAGCTGCGTCCTACAATGAGCAGTTCTTC
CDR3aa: CASSFAAASYNEQFF

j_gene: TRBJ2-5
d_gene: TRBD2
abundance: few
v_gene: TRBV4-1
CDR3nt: TGCGCCAGCAGCCTCCCTAGACTAGCGGGCGACCAAGAGACCCAGTACTTC
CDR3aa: CASSLPRLAGDQETQYF

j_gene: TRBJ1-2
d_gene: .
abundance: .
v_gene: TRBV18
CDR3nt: TGTGCCAGCTCCCGATACGTTACTGGGGAGGATGGCTACACCTTC
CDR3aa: CASSRYVTGEDGYTF

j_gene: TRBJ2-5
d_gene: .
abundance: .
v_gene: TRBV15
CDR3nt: TGTGCCACCAGCAGGGCAGGGGACCAAGAGACCCAGTACTTC
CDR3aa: CATSRAGDQETQYF

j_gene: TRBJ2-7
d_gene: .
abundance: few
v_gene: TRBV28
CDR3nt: TGTGCCAGCAGTGCTCGCAGTGGTTACGAGCAGTACTTC
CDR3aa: CASSARSGYEQYF

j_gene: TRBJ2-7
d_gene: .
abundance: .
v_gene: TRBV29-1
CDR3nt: TGCAGCGTTGGAGAGGTCTACGAGCAGTACTTC
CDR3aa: CSVGEVYEQYF

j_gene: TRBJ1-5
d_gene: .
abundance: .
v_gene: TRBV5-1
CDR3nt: TGCGCCAGCAGCTTGGGGGGAAGAATAAACAATCAGCCCCAGCATTTT
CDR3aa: CASSLGGRINNQPQHF

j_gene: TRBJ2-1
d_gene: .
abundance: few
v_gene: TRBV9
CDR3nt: TGTGCCAGCAGCTTAACAGGGTCCAATGAGCAGTTCTTC
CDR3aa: CASSLTGSNEQFF

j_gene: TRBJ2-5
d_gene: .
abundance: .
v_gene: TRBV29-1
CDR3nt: TGCAGCGTTGGGGGGGAGACCCAGTACTTC
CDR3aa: CSVGGETQYF

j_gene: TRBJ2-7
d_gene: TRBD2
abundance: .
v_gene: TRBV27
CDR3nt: TGTGCCAGCAGTCCTCGTGGGACTAGCGGGAAGGACGAGCAGTACTTC
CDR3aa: CASSPRGTSGKDEQYF

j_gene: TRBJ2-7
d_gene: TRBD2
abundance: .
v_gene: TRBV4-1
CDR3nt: TGCGCCAGCAGCCCCTTCCAAGCGGGAAAGGGCGAGCAGTACTTC
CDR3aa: CASSPFQAGKGEQYF

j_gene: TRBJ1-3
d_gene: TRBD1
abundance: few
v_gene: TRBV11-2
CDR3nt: TGTGCCAGCAGTTTACTACCCCAGGGGGCAACCGCTGGAAACACCATATATTTT
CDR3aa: CASSLLPQGATAGNTIYF

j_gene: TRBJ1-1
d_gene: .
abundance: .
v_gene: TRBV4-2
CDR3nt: TGTGCCAGCAGCCAAGGAAGGGAAACTGAAGCTTTCTTT
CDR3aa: CASSQGRETEAFF

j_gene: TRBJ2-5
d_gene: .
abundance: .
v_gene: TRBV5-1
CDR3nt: TGCGCCAGCAGCTTGGAATCTCGACGAGGGACCCAGTACTTC
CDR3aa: CASSLESRRGTQYF

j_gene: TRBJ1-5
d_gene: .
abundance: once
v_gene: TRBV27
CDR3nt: TGTGCCAGCAGTTTAGGTGGATATCAGCCCCAGCATTTT
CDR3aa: CASSLGGYQPQHF

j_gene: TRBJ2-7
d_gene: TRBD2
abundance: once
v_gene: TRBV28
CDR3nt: TGTGCCAGCAGTATAGCGGGCCCGGCCTACGAGCAGTACTTC
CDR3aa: CASSIAGPAYEQYF

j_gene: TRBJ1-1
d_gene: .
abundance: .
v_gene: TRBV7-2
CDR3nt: TGTGCCAGCAGCTTAATGATGAACACTGAAGCTTTCTTT
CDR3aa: CASSLMMNTEAFF

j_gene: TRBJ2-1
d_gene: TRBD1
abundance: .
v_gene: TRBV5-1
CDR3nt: TGCGCCAGCAGCTTAGGGACAGGGAACTACAATGAGCAGTTCTTC
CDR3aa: CASSLGTGNYNEQFF

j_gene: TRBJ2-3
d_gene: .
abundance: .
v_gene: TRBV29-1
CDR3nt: TGCAGCGTTCGCAAGATGGATACGCAGTATTTT
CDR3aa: CSVRKMDTQYF

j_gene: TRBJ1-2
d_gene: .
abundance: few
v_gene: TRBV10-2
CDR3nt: TGCGCCAGCAGTGAGGCCGGGATTTCCTACACCTTC
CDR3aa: CASSEAGISYTF

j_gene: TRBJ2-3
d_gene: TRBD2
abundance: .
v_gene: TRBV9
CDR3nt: TGTGCCAGCAGCGTAGTCGGGGGGGCGCAGGGTGATACGCAGTATTTT
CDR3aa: CASSVVGGAQGDTQYF

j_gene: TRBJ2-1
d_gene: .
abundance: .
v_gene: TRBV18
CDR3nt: TGTGCCAGCTCACCAGCCAATGAGCAGTTCTTC
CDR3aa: CASSPANEQFF

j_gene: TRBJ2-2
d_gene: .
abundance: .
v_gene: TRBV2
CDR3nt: TGTGCCAGCAGTGTAGGAGGGGCGACCGGGGAGCTGTTTTTT
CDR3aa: CASSVGGATGELFF

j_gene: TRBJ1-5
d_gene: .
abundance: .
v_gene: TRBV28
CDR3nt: TGTGCCAGCAGGAATACCGGGACGCAGAGAGGCAATCAGCCCCAGCATTTT
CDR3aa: CASRNTGTQRGNQPQHF

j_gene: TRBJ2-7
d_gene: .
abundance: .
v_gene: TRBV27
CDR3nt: TGTGCCAGCAGTCTGTACAGGAATTTAAACTACGAGCAGTACTTC
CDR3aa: CASSLYRNLNYEQYF

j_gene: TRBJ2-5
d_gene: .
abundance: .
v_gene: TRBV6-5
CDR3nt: TGTGCCACCTGGGGGCCTCAAGAGACCCAGTACTTC
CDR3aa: CATWGPQETQYF

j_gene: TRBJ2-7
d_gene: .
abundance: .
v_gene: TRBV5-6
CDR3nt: TGTGCCAGCAGCTTGTCTAGGAGGTCCCGATCCTACGAGCAGTACTTC
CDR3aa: CASSLSRRSRSYEQYF

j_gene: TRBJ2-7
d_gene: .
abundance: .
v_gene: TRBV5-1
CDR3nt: TGCGCCAGCAGCTTGGCCATTGCCGGGGAGCAGTACTTC
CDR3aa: CASSLAIAGEQYF

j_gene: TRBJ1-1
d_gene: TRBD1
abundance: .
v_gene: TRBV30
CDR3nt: TGTGCCTGGGGCCGGGACAGAACTACTGAAGCTTTCTTT
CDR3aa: CAWGRDRTTEAFF

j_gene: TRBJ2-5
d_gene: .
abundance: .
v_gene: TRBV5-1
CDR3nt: TGCGCCAGCAGCTTGGGCCTCCGAGAGTTTGGAGAGACCCAGTACTTC
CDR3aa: CASSLGLREFGETQYF

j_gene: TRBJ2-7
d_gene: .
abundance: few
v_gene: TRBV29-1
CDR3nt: TGCAGCGTTGAGAGCTCCTACGAGCAGTACTTC
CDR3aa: CSVESSYEQYF

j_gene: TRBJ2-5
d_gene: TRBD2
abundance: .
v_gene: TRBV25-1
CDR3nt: TGTGCCAGCGCGGCGGGAGTAAAGACCCAGTACTTC
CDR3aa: CASAAGVKTQYF

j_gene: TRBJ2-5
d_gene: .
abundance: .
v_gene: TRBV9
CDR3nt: TGTGCCAGCAGCGTTCAAGGGGACCAAGAGACCCAGTACTTC
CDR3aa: CASSVQGDQETQYF

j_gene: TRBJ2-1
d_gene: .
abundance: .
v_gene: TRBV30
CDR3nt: TGTGCCTGGAGTGCTCCTTTAACAGGGGAGGATGAGCAGTTCTTC
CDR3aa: CAWSAPLTGEDEQFF

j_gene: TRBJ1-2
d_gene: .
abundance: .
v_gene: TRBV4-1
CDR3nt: TGCGCCAGCAGCCAAGAGATCGGCCCCGCCAACTATGGCTACACCTTC
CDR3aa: CASSQEIGPANYGYTF

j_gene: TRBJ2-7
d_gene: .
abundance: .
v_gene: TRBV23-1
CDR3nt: TGCGCCAGCAGTCCATATCCCCTCAACAGGGACATTTCCTACGAGCAGTACTTC
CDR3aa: CASSPYPLNRDISYEQYF

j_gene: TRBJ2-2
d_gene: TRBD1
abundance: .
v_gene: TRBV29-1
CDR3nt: TGCAGCGTTGCGGACAGGGGAAACACCGGGGAGCTGTTTTTT
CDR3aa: CSVADRGNTGELFF

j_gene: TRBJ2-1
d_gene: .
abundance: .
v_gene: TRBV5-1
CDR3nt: TGCGCCAGCAGCCCGCAGGGGACCTACAATGAGCAGTTCTTC
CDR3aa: CASSPQGTYNEQFF